The 5 T cell receptor beta chains in this list originate from one sample, sequenced in a study of beta chain features in type 1 diabetes. Broader study findings: Patients with Type 1 diabetes showed moderately but significantly shorter TCRB CDR3s in all four CD4+ subsets.

Isolated RNA was reverse transcribed in full, so expressed TCRB transcripts were sequenced. Some clones are missing from TCRdb's copy, which holds only in-frame ones; the method was immunoSEQ multiplex PCR. The table includes 250,000 to 350,000 clones, approximately 14% detected once. The antigens of these receptors remain unknown. The specimen sequenced was naive CD4+ T cells from blood. The receptor source for this set is a man under 40 with type 1 diabetes.

The chain couples TRBV5-5 to TRBJ1-1, with a tentative D call TRBD1 (5 bases). This CDR3 contains 14 residues. V shed 0 bases and J shed 5 bases, with 11 bases lying between them. Germline V gene lookup returns CDR1 SGHKS and CDR2 YYEKEE (reference sequence). CDR3 amino acids: CASSLGSGGTEAFF. DNA of the CDR3: TGTGCCAGCAGCTTGGGATCGGGGGGTACTGAAGCTTTCTTT. The full variable domain, in which reference TRBV5-5 and TRBJ1-1 provide the parts outside the CDR3, is DAGVTQSPTHLIKTRGQQVTLRCSPISGHKSVSWYQQVLGQGPQFIFQYYEKEERGRGNFPDRFSARQFPNYSSELNVNALLLGDSALYLCASSLGSGGTEAFFGQGTRLTVV.

Only a few counts were recorded for this clone. The chain combines TRBV7-2 with TRBJ1-2; D is unclear. Trimming stripped 5 bases from V and 0 bases from J, with 19 bases between. The CDR3 spans 17 residues. Germline CDR1 SGHTA, CDR2 FQGNSA. In DNA, the CDR3 is TGTGCCAGCAGCGAAAGACCCAGGAATGCGCCTAACTATGGCTACACCTTC. This codes for CASSERPRNAPNYGYTF.

The sample holds a few counts of this clone. The rearrangement links TRBV28 to TRBJ2-5; 7 positions match TRBD1. CDR1 and CDR2 from the germline V gene are MDHEN and SYDVKM. This CDR3 is built from 13 residues. V gave up 8 bases and J gave up 5 bases; unmatched junction bases: 8. CDR3 in DNA: TGTGCCAGCTATCGCGACAGGGCGGAGACCCAGTACTTC. It is translated as CASYRDRAETQYF.

This clone was seen only a few times. CDR3 region: CASSPLAAYSTDTQYF. CDR3 sequence (DNA): TGTGCCAGCAGCCCCTTGGCGGCCTATAGCACAGATACGCAGTATTTT. The genes are TRBV7-8 and TRBJ2-3; no clear D. V lost 5 bases and J lost 0, with 15 bases in between. This CDR3 comprises 16 residues. Germline V gene data show CDR1 as SGHVS and CDR2 as FQNEAQ.

This clone was found a few times. This chain connects TRBV7-9 to TRBJ1-2; 7 bases match TRBD1. Germline V lookup: CDR1 SEHNR, CDR2 FQNEAQ (reference sequence). This CDR3 is 15 amino acids long. J gave up 1 base and V 4 bases, and 6 bases lay outside the gene matches. This CDR3 reads CASSSDRHLNYGYTF. The CDR3 coding sequence is TGTGCCAGCAGCTCGGACAGGCACCTTAACTATGGCTACACCTTC.